This T cell receptor (beta chain) was recorded in a study of T cells in Graves' hyperthyroidism and ophthalmopathy. Disease lasting under 3 months, a NOSPECS grade of at least 4, and a Clinical Activity Score of at least 3 were features of the ophthalmopathy patients. In this sample, this clonotype turned up many times. No antigen is known for it. Amplification yielded TCR beta CDR3 regions, with RNA transcripts as the source. Initially, a first-round RT-PCR of the TCR CDR3 employed the HTBI primer set. TCRdb redid the calling of the multiplex PCR reads with MiXCR, one entry per CDR3 protein. This table has fewer than 350,000 distinct CDR3 sequences, around 18% appearing once. Germline CDR1 SNHLY, CDR2 FYNNEI. The V gene lost 3 bases and the J gene lost 1 base, with 6 bases spanning the gap. The CDR3 totals 13 residues. Notes on the study in general: A 13 V-J model separated ophthalmopathy from stable hyperthyroidism. Ophthalmopathy got predicted by the model a median roughly 6.4 months before its onset.

Sample: blood. This TCR derives from a woman in her thirties or forties with Graves' ophthalmopathy. The chain uses TRBV2 and TRBJ1-1, with D unclear. DNA for the CDR3: TGTGCCAGCAGTGACCCCGGGAACACTGAAGCTTTCTTT. The encoded protein is CASSDPGNTEAFF. Looking up the rest from reference TRBV2 and TRBJ1-1 gives the full variable domain: EPEVTQTPSHQVTQMGQEVILRCVPISNHLYFYWYRQILGQKVEFLVSFYNNEISEKSEIFDDQFSVERPDGSNFTLKIRSTKLEDSAMYFCASSDPGNTEAFFGQGTRLTVV.